This TCR beta chain originates from a study of cytomegalovirus exposure and HLA in healthy donors. Turning to the study itself: Of all 400 or so donors who were genotyped, 75% to 90% belonged to the Caucasian-associated ancestry cluster.

This clone was seen only once. The target antigen is unknown. General observations from the study: The authors judged a highly shared variant cluster likely a sequencing artifact. Immune exposure was documented only through CMV serostatus. Later work found that TCR association rates differed between HLA loci; DRB1 had the most and HLA-C the fewest.

PCR primers comprised 60 Vbeta and 13 Jbeta primers. Clones were read by immunoSEQ multiplex PCR, and TCRdb kept only the in-frame ones, dropping some. The table includes about 140,000 clones, almost 85% detected once. CDR3 length: 15 amino acids. CDR1 is MNHEY and CDR2 is SVGAGI in the germline V gene. J was trimmed by 4 bases and V by 6 bases; bases with no gene match: 8. This chain uses TRBV6-5 with TRBJ2-5, with 10 bases aligning to TRBD2. The receptor's source is a woman between 35 and 50 years old in good health and CMV-seronegative. Sequences were obtained from PBMCs. CDR3 in DNA: TGTGCCAGCAGCGCGACTAGCGGGTTATCAGAGACCCAGTACTTC. The encoded protein is CASSATSGLSETQYF.